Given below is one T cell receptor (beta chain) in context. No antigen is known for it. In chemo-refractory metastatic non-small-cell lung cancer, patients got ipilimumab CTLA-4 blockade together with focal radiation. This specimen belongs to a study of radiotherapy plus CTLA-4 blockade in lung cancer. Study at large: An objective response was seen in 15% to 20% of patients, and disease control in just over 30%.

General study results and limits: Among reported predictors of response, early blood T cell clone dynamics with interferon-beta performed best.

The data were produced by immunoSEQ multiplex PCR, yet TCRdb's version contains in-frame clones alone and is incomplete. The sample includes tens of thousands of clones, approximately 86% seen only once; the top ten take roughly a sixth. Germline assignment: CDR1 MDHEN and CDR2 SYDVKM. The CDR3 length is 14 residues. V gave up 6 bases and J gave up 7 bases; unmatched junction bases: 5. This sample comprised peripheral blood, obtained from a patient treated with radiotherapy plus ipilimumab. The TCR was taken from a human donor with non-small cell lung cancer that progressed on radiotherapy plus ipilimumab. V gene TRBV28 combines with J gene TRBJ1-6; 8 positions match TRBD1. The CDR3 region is CASSPGQANSPLHF. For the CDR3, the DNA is TGTGCCAGCAGCCCGGGACAGGCGAATTCACCCCTCCACTTT. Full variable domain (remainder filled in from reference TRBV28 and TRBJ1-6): DVKVTQSSRYLVKRTGEKVFLECVQDMDHENMFWYRQDPGLGLRLIYFSYDVKMKEKGDIPEGYSVSREKKERFSLILESASTNQTSMYLCASSPGQANSPLHFGNGTRLTVT.